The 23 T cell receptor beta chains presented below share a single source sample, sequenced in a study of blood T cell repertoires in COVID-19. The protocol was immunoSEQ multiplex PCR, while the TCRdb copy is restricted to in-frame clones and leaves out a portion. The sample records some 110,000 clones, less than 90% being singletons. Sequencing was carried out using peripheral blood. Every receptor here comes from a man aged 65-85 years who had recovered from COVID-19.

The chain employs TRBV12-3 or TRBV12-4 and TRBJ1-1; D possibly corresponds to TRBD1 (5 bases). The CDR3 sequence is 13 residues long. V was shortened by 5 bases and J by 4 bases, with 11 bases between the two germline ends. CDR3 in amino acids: CASSPGLVTEAFF. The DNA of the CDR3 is TGTGCCAGCAGTCCAGGGTTGGTCACTGAAGCTTTCTTT.

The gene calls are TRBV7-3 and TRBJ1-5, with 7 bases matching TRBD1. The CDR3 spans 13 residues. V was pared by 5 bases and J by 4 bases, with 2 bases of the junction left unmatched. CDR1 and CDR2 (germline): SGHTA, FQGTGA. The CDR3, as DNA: TGTGCCAGCAGCGCGACAGGGAATCAGCCCCAGCATTTT. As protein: CASSATGNQPQHF.

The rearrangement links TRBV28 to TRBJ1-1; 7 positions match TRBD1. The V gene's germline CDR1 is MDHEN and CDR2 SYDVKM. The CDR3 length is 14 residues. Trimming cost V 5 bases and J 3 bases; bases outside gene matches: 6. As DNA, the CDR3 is TGTGCCAGCAGTATATACAGGGGAGACACTGAAGCTTTCTTT. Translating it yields CASSIYRGDTEAFF.

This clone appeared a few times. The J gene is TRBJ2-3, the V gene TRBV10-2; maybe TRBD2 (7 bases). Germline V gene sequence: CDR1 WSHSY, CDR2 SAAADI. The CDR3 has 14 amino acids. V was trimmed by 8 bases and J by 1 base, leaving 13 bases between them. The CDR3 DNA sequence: TGCGCCAGCCAGCGAGGGGGGGGCACAGATACGCAGTATTTT. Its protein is CASQRGGGTDTQYF.

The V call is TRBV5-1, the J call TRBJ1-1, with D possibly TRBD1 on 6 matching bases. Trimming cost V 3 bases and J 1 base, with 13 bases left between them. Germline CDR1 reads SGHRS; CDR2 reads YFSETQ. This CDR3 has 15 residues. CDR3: CASSSDPRGNTEAFF. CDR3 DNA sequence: TGCGCCAGCAGCTCGGACCCCAGGGGGAACACTGAAGCTTTCTTT.

The CDR3 nucleotides are TGTGCCAGCAGCCAGGACCAGGGTCAAGAGACCCAGTACTTC. As protein: CASSQDQGQETQYF. The V gene is TRBV4-2, the J gene TRBJ2-5; D might be TRBD1 (5 bases). The CDR3 runs 14 residues. V was trimmed by 3 bases and J by 2 bases, leaving 10 bases between them. Per germline, CDR1 LGHNA and CDR2 YNFKEQ.

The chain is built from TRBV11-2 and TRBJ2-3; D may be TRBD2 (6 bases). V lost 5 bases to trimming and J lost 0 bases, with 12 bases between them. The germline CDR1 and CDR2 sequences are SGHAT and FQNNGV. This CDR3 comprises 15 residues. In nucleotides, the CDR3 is TGTGCCAGCAGCCGGGGACTGGGGAGCACAGATACGCAGTATTTT. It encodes CASSRGLGSTDTQYF.

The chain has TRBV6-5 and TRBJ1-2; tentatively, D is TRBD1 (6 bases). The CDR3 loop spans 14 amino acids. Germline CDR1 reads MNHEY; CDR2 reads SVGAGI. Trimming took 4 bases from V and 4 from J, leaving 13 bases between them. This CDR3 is CASSFSGQIYGYTF. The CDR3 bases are TGTGCCAGCAGTTTCTCCGGACAGATCTATGGCTACACCTTC.

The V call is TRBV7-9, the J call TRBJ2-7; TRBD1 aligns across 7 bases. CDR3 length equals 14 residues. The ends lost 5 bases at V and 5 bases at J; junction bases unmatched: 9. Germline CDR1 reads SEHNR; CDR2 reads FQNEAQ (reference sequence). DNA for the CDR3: TGTGCCAGCAGCCTACGAACAGGGGTTAACGAGCAGTACTTC. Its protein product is CASSLRTGVNEQYF.

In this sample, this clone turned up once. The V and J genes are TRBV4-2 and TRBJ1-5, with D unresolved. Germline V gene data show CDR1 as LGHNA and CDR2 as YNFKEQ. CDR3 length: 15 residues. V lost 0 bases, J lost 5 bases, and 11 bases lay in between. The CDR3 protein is CASSQEPSSYQPQHF. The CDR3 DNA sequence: TGTGCCAGCAGCCAAGAACCCAGTTCCTATCAGCCCCAGCATTTT.

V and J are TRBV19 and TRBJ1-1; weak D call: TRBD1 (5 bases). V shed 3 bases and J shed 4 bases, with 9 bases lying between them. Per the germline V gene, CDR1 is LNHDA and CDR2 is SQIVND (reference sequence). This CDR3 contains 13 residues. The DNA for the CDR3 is TGTGCCAGTAGTATTTCGCAGGGCACTGAAGCTTTCTTT. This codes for CASSISQGTEAFF.

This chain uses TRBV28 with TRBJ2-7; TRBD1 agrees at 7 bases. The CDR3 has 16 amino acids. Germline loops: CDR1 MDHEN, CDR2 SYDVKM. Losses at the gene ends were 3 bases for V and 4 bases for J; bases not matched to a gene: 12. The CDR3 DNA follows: TGTGCCAGCAGTTTCTACCAGCCGGGACAGTTTTACGAGCAGTACTTC. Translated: CASSFYQPGQFYEQYF.

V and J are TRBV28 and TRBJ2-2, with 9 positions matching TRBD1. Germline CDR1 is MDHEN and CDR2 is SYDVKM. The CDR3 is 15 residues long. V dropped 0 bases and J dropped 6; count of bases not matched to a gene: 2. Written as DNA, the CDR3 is TGTGCCAGCAGTTTATGGGGACAGGGTCCCGGGGAGCTGTTTTTT. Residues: CASSLWGQGPGELFF.

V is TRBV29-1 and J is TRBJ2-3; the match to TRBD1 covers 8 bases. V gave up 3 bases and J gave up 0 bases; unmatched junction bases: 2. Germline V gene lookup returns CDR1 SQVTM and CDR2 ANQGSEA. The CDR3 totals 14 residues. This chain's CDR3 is CSVEAGGSTDTQYF. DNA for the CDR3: TGCAGCGTTGAGGCAGGGGGCAGCACAGATACGCAGTATTTT.

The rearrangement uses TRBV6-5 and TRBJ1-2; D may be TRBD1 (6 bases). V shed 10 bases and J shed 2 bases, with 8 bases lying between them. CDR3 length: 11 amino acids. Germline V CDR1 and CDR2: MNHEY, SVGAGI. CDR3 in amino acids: CATGQNYGYTF. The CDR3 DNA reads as TGTGCCACTGGACAGAACTATGGCTACACCTTC.

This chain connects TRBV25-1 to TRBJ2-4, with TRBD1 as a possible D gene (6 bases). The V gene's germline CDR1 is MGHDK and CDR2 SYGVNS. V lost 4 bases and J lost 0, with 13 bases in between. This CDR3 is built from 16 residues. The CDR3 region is CASSGTPGVAKNIQYF. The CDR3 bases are TGTGCCAGCAGTGGAACCCCAGGGGTAGCCAAAAACATTCAGTACTTC.

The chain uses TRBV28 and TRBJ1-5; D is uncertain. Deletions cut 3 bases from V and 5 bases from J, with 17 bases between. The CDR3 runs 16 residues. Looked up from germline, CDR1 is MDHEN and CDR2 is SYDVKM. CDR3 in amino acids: CASSFYVGAGHQPQHF. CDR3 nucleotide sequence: TGTGCCAGCAGTTTTTATGTGGGCGCAGGTCATCAGCCCCAGCATTTT. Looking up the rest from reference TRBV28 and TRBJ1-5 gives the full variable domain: DVKVTQSSRYLVKRTGEKVFLECVQDMDHENMFWYRQDPGLGLRLIYFSYDVKMKEKGDIPEGYSVSREKKERFSLILESASTNQTSMYLCASSFYVGAGHQPQHFGDGTRLSIL.

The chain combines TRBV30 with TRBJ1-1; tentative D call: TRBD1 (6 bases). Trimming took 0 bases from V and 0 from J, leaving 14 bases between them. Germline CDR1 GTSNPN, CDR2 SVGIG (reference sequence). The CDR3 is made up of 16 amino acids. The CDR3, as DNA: TGTGCCTGGAGTGTTTCTAGGGGGTCGGTGAACACTGAAGCTTTCTTT. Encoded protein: CAWSVSRGSVNTEAFF.

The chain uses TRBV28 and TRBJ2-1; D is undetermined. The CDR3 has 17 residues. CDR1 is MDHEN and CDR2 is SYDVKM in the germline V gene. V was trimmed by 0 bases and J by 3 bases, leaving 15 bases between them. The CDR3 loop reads CASSLWSGFIVYNEQFF. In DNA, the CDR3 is TGTGCCAGCAGTTTATGGTCCGGGTTCATCGTCTACAATGAGCAGTTCTTC.

CDR3 amino acids: CASSQLADSTYEQYF. In DNA, the CDR3 is TGCGCCAGCAGCCAACTAGCGGATTCGACCTACGAGCAGTACTTC. The chain carries TRBV5-1 and TRBJ2-7; TRBD2 matches 8 bases. The CDR3 length is 15 residues. J gave up 2 bases and V 4 bases, and 8 bases lay outside the gene matches. The germline V gene has CDR1 SGHRS and CDR2 YFSETQ.

The CDR3: CASSTPGAGANTGELFF. DNA for the CDR3: TGTGCCAGCAGCACCCCGGGAGCGGGGGCGAACACCGGGGAGCTGTTTTTT. The gene calls are TRBV28 and TRBJ2-2; 8 bases fit TRBD2. Germline V gives CDR1 MDHEN, CDR2 SYDVKM. The CDR3 has 17 residues. J gave up 0 bases and V 6 bases, and 9 bases lay outside the gene matches. Filled out from reference TRBV28 and TRBJ2-2, the complete variable domain reads DVKVTQSSRYLVKRTGEKVFLECVQDMDHENMFWYRQDPGLGLRLIYFSYDVKMKEKGDIPEGYSVSREKKERFSLILESASTNQTSMYLCASSTPGAGANTGELFFGEGSRLTVL.

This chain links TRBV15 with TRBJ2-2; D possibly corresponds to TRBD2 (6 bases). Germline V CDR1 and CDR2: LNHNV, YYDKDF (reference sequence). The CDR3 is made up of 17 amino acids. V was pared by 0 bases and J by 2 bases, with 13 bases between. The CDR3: CATSRDGGAHNTGELFF. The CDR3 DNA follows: TGTGCCACCAGCAGAGATGGAGGGGCGCATAACACCGGGGAGCTGTTTTTT.

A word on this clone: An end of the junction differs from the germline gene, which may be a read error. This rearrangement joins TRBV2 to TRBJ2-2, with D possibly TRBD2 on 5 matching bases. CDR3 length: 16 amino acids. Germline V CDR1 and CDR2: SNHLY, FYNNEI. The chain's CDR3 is CASSRWGTSNTGELFF. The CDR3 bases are TGTGCCAGCAGCCGCTGGGGTACATCGAACACCGGGGAGTTGTTTTTT. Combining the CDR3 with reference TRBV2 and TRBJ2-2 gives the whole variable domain EPEVTQTPSHQVTQMGQEVILRCVPISNHLYFYWYRQILGQKVEFLVSFYNNEISEKSEIFDDQFSVERPDGSNFTLKIRSTKLEDSAMYFCASSRWGTSNTGELFFGEGSRLTVL.